Listed here are 10 T cell receptor beta chains from one sample, sequenced in a study of blood T cell repertoires in COVID-19. Here immunoSEQ multiplex PCR was the method, and the copy in TCRdb shows in-frame clones only, minus some. The sample carries under 75,000 clones, over 75% recorded once. Sequences were obtained from peripheral blood. The receptors come from a man aged 60 to 75 with acute or convalescent COVID-19.

This chain links TRBV5-1 with TRBJ2-5; perhaps TRBD2 as D (7 bases). V lost 3 bases and J 2 bases, leaving 14 bases between the germline ends. The length of the CDR3 is 15 residues. Germline V gene lookup returns CDR1 SGHRS and CDR2 YFSETQ. CDR3 loop: CASSSVRGPQETQYF. DNA for the CDR3: TGCGCCAGCAGCTCTGTGCGGGGGCCGCAAGAGACCCAGTACTTC.

The rearrangement links TRBV6-1 to TRBJ1-2, with a weak D call TRBD1 (6 bases). The CDR3 is 13 amino acids. CDR1 and CDR2 (germline): MNHNS, SASEGT. V was trimmed by 2 bases and J by 6 bases, leaving 10 bases between them. The CDR3 spells CASSERAGDGYTF. In DNA form, the CDR3 reads TGTGCCAGCAGTGAAAGGGCAGGGGATGGCTACACCTTC.

The chain is built from TRBV27 and TRBJ2-1; TRBD2 matches at 9 bases. The CDR3 is 15 residues long. The trim removed 7 bases at V and 4 bases at J, leaving 8 bases unmatched. Germline-derived CDR1 and CDR2 are MNHEY and SMNVEV (reference sequence). The CDR3 is CASMERGGGYNEQFF. In nucleotides, the CDR3 is TGTGCCAGCATGGAACGCGGGGGGGGATACAATGAGCAGTTCTTC.

Written as DNA, the CDR3 is TGTGCCAGCAGCCAAGAGATGGGCAGGCTCGATTCACCCCTCCACTTT. It codes for CASSQEMGRLDSPLHF. The chain uses TRBV3-1 (or the pseudogene TRBV3-2) and TRBJ1-6; no reliable D call. The V and J ends lost 0 bases and 8 bases respectively, with 14 bases between them. This CDR3 region has 16 residues. Germline V gene data show CDR1 as LGHDT and CDR2 as YNNKEL (reference sequence).

The V call is TRBV9, the J call TRBJ2-3; 8 bases align to TRBD2. The length of the CDR3 is 15 residues. Trimming took 3 bases from V and 6 from J; bases not matched to a gene: 9. The germline CDR1 and CDR2 sequences are SGDLS and YYNGEE. This CDR3 reads CASSERVAGPDTQYF. CDR3 nucleotides: TGTGCCAGCAGCGAGAGGGTAGCGGGGCCGGATACGCAGTATTTT.

DNA for the CDR3: TGTGCCAGCAGCCGACTAGAGACCCAGTACTTC. Residues: CASSRLETQYF. The gene calls are TRBV7-2 and TRBJ2-5; D gene unclear. Trimming cost V 5 bases and J 4 bases, with 5 bases left between them. CDR3 size: 11 residues. The germline V gene encodes CDR1 SGHTA and CDR2 FQGNSA.

The chain recombines TRBV9 with TRBJ1-1; 7 bases map to TRBD1. This CDR3 comprises 13 residues. Germline loops: CDR1 SGDLS, CDR2 YYNGEE. V shed 1 base, J shed 10 bases, and the junction held 7 bases outside the gene matches. The CDR3 DNA reads as TGTGCCAGCAGCGTAACATCAGGGGGAATAGCTTTCTTT. Protein: CASSVTSGGIAFF.

The genes are TRBV7-3 and TRBJ2-2; 9 positions agree with TRBD2. The junction had 4 bases not matched to a gene; V was cut back by 3 bases and J by 2 bases. Germline CDR1 and CDR2: SGHTA and FQGTGA. CDR3 length: 16 amino acids. The CDR3 DNA is TGTGCCAGCAGCTTGATAGCGGGGGATAACACCGGGGAGCTGTTTTTT. Translation: CASSLIAGDNTGELFF.

V is TRBV25-1 and J is TRBJ2-7, with 7 bases that match TRBD2. CDR1 and CDR2 (germline): MGHDK, SYGVNS. Trimming removed 3 bases from V and 5 bases from J; junction bases left unmatched: 4. The CDR3 is made up of 13 amino acids. The CDR3 loop is CASSDLAGDEQYF. CDR3 coding DNA: TGTGCCAGCAGTGACCTTGCGGGGGACGAGCAGTACTTC.

This sequence joins TRBV30 and TRBJ1-1; a possible D gene is TRBD1 (6 bases). This CDR3 is 11 amino acids long. Trimming left V 2 bases short and J 8 bases short, with 9 bases between. The germline V gene encodes CDR1 GTSNPN and CDR2 SVGIG (reference sequence). CDR3 in amino acids: CAWSRQGEAFF. CDR3 DNA: TGTGCCTGGAGTAGGCAGGGGGAAGCTTTCTTT. Together with reference TRBV30 and TRBJ1-1, the CDR3 gives the full variable domain: SQTIHQWPATLVQPVGSPLSLECTVEGTSNPNLYWYRQAAGRGLQLLFYSVGIGQISSEVPQNLSASRPQDRQFILSSKKLLLSDSGFYLCAWSRQGEAFFGQGTRLTVV.